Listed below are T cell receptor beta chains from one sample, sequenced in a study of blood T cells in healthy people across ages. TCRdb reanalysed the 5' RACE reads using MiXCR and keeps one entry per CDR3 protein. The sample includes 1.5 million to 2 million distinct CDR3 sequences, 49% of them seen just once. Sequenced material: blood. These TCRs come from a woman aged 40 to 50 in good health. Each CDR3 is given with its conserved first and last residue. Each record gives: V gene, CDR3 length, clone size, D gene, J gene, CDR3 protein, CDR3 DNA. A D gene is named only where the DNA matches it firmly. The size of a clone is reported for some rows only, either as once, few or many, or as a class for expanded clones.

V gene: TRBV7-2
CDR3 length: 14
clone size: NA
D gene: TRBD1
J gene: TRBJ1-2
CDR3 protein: CASWGQGVDYGYTF
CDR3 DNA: TGTGCCAGCTGGGGACAGGGGGTGGACTATGGCTACACCTTC

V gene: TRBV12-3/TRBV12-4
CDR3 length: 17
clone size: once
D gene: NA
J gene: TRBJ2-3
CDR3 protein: CASSREGRRGRTDTQYF
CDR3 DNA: TGTGCCAGCAGTCGGGAAGGACGGCGGGGGCGCACAGATACGCAGTATTTT

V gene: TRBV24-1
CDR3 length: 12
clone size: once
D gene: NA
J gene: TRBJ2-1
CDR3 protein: CATSDLQGIQFF
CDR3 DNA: TGTGCCACCAGTGATTTGCAGGGTATCCAGTTCTTC

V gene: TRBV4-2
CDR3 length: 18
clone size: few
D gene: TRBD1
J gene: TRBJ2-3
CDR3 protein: CASSGKSGTGGYGDTQYF
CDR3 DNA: TGTGCCAGCAGCGGGAAGTCCGGGACAGGGGGCTACGGGGATACGCAGTATTTT

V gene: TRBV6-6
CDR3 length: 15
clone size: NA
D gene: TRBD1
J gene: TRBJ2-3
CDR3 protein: CASSQPPGQGDTQYF
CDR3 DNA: TGTGCCAGCAGCCAACCACCGGGACAGGGAGATACGCAGTATTTT

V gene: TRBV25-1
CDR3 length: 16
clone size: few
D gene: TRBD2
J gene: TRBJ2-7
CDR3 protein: CASRPHGGGSSYEQYF
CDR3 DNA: TGTGCCAGCAGACCGCACGGGGGGGGGAGCTCCTACGAGCAGTACTTC

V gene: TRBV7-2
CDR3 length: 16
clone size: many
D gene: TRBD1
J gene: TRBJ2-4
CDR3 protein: CASSFGQGAGENIQYF
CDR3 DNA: TGTGCCAGCAGCTTTGGGCAGGGGGCTGGAGAAAACATTCAGTACTTC

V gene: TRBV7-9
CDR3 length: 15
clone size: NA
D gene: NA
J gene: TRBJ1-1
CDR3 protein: CASTLNGLQGTEAFF
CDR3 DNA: TGTGCCAGCACCCTCAACGGGCTTCAGGGGACTGAAGCTTTCTTT

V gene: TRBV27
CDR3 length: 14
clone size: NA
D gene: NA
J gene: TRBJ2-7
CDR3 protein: CASSLWGAGYEQYF
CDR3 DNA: TGTGCCAGCAGCCTTTGGGGGGCCGGGTACGAGCAGTACTTC

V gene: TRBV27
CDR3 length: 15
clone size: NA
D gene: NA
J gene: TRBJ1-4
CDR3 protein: CASSYNQGPPEKLFF
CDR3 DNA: TGTGCCAGCAGCTACAATCAGGGCCCTCCAGAAAAACTGTTTTTT

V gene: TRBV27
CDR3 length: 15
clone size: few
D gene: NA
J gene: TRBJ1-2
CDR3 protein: CASSLYGGANYGYTF
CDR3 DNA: TGTGCCAGCAGTTTATATGGGGGAGCTAACTATGGCTACACCTTC

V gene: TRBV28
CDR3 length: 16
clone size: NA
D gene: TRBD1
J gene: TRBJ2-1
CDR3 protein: CASSSLSGTGNNEQFF
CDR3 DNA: TGTGCCAGCAGTTCATTATCGGGGACAGGAAACAATGAGCAGTTCTTC